Detailed here is one T cell receptor beta chain. Its matching antigen is unknown. Only in-frame clones appear in the TCRdb table, and some are missing; sequencing was by immunoSEQ multiplex PCR. The repertoire has some 18,000 clones, roughly 80% of them found once; the top ten carry approximately 24%. The junction had 5 bases not matched to a gene; V was cut back by 4 bases and J by 8 bases. The CDR3 runs to 14 residues. Germline CDR1 SGHRS, CDR2 YFSETQ. The entry originates in a study of PD-1 blockade in classical Hodgkin lymphoma. Overall study results and limits: After ASCT, patients who started nivolumab under 1 year later were excluded.

Every patient was affected by relapse after autologous stem cell transplantation, while exposure to brentuximab vedotin was not uniform. The J gene is TRBJ1-4, the V gene TRBV5-1; 10 positions agree with TRBD1. The TCR comes from a human donor with classical Hodgkin lymphoma. The specimen was peripheral blood mononuclear cells (PBMCs), collected at baseline. Here the CDR3 reads CASSRGQGEEKLFF. The CDR3 DNA follows: TGCGCCAGCAGCCGTGGACAGGGGGAGGAAAAACTGTTTTTT.